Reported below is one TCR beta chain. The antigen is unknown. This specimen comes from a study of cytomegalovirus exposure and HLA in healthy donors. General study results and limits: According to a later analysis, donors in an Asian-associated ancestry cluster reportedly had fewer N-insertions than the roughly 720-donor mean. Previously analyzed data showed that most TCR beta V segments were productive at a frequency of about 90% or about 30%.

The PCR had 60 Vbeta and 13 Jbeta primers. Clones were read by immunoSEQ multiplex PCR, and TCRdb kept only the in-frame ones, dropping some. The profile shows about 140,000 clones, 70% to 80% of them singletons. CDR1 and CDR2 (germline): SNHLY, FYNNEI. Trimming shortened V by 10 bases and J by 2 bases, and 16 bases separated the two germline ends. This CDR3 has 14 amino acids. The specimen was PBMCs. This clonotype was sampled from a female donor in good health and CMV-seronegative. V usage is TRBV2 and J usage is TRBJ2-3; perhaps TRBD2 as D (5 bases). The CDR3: CANKRSGNTDTQYF. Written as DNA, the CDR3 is TGTGCCAATAAGCGGTCGGGGAACACAGATACGCAGTATTTT.